This TCR beta chain was sequenced in a study of CD8 T cells in ankylosing spondylitis. Whole-study findings and limits: In the blood and synovial fluid of reactive arthritis, some motif variants had been previously reported. Reportedly, disease-linked clones are significantly enriched in ankylosing spondylitis patients' matched synovial fluid. Several highly homologous variants formed a TCR beta motif that appeared characteristic of ankylosing spondylitis blood.

Libraries for TCR beta were made by quantitative 5'-RACE with molecular barcodes. Each CDR3 protein gets one entry after TCRdb re-called the 5' RACE reads with MiXCR. The table records approximately 130,000 distinct CDR3 sequences, around 10% of them present only once. Turning to this clonotype: Its antigen remains unidentified.

The V gene's germline CDR1 is PRHDT and CDR2 FYEKMQ (reference sequence). V trimming: 5 bases; J trimming: 7 bases; junction bases outside the gene matches: 14. This CDR3 contains 16 residues. Input material: blood, either unsorted or a sorted T cell fraction (not recorded which). The sequence was collected from a female donor with ankylosing spondylitis or in good health (not recorded which). The genes are TRBV13 and TRBJ1-2; 9 nucleotides line up with TRBD1. The CDR3 DNA is TGTGCCAGCAGCAAAAACTCAGACAGGGGGACTCGTGGCTACACCTTC. Translating gives CASSKNSDRGTRGYTF.